This T cell receptor beta chain was recorded in a study of CD4+ T cells in melanoma. Study findings and constraints: Diverse differentiation states were reported for melanoma neoantigen-specific CD4+ T cells. CD8+ T cell, macrophage and B cell function reportedly correlated with neoantigen-specific CD4+ T cells.

The table came from immunoSEQ multiplex PCR; TCRdb's copy has only in-frame clones and leaves some out. Here the sample spans 9,000 to 13,000 clones, approximately 65% being singletons. A word on this clone: What it binds is unknown.

V was shortened by 5 bases and J by 5 bases, with 10 bases between the two germline ends. The germline V gene has CDR1 SGHRS and CDR2 YFSETQ. CDR3 length equals 13 residues. Sequenced input: cells from a culture (not recorded whether cultured in vitro). The TCR originated in a human donor with melanoma. The chain couples TRBV5-1 to TRBJ1-4; unclear D gene. The CDR3 DNA is TGCGCCAGCAGGAAGGTGGGGAATGAAAAACTGTTTTTT. It specifies CASRKVGNEKLFF. Full variable domain (outside the CDR3, taken from reference TRBV5-1 and TRBJ1-4): KAGVTQTPRYLIKTRGQQVTLSCSPISGHRSVSWYQQTPGQGLQFLFEYFSETQRNKGNFPGRFSGRQFSNSRSEMNVSTLELGDSALYLCASRKVGNEKLFFGSGTQLSVL.